What follows are 21 T cell receptor beta chains derived from one specimen sequenced in a study of T cell repertoires in aging, cancer and after chemotherapy. Rearranged V-D-J TRB sequences were amplified with a mixed TRB-A/B primer pool. TCRdb used MiXCR to reprocess the multiplex PCR reads, holding one entry per CDR3 protein. The top ten clones hold approximately 9.3% of a sample with 10,000 to 15,000 distinct CDR3 sequences, 25% to 35% of them seen once. The template was genomic DNA from peripheral blood, not RNA. The source material was blood. These receptors all stem from a human donor with a blood cancer.

This rearrangement joins TRBV14 to TRBJ2-3, with 11 bases that match TRBD2. Germline CDR1 SGHDN, CDR2 FVKESK. Trimming removed 2 bases from V and 7 bases from J; junction bases left unmatched: 5. The CDR3 has 15 amino acids. CDR3 sequence (DNA): TGTGCCAGCAGCCAAACTAGCGGGGGATATTATACGCAGTATTTT. Amino acids: CASSQTSGGYYTQYF. The full variable domain, in which reference TRBV14 and TRBJ2-3 provide the parts outside the CDR3, is EAGVTQFPSHSVIEKGQTVTLRCDPISGHDNLYWYRRVMGKEIKFLLHFVKESKQDESGMPNNRFLAERTGGTYSTLKVQPAELEDSGVYFCASSQTSGGYYTQYFGPGTRLTVL.

To note about this clonotype: A clone one base away is much larger, so this may be a read error. The rearrangement links TRBV27 to TRBJ2-7, with D possibly matching TRBD1 (7 bases). This CDR3 is 12 amino acids long. Germline values: CDR1 MNHEY, CDR2 SMNVEV (reference sequence). The V gene lost 5 bases and the J gene lost 7 bases, with 12 bases spanning the gap. The CDR3 protein is CASSATGREQYF. The CDR3, as DNA: TGTGCCAGCAGTGCGACAGGGAGGGAGCAGTACTTC.

The genes are TRBV7-9 and TRBJ1-1, with a tentative D call TRBD1 (5 bases). The CDR3 spans 14 residues. Germline CDR1 SEHNR, CDR2 FQNEAQ (reference sequence). V lost 5 bases and J 4 bases, leaving 14 bases between the germline ends. CDR3: CASSRTPGGTEAFF. CDR3 DNA: TGTGCCAGCAGCCGGACACCGGGCGGCACTGAAGCTTTCTTT.

The chain uses TRBV5-6 and TRBJ1-6, with 7 bases that match TRBD1. V lost 2 bases, J lost 2 bases, and 1 base stayed unmatched. The length of the CDR3 is 15 residues. CDR1 is SGHDT, CDR2 YYEEEE, per germline. The CDR3 loop is CASSFGQAYNSPLHF. In DNA form, the CDR3 reads TGTGCCAGCAGCTTCGGACAGGCCTATAATTCACCCCTCCACTTT.

The rearrangement uses TRBV6-4 and TRBJ2-3; D gene ambiguous. The CDR3 contains 15 residues. CDR1 and CDR2 (germline): MRHNA, SNTAGT. Trimming stripped 0 bases from V and 2 bases from J, with 9 bases between. The CDR3 bases are TGTGCCAGCAGTGACTCTGCAACATACACAGATACGCAGTATTTT. Protein product: CASSDSATYTDTQYF.

The table lists this clonotype with a few counts. The V and J genes are TRBV4-3 and TRBJ1-2; no reliable D call. Trimming pared 0 bases from V and 8 bases from J, leaving 7 bases between. This CDR3 has 12 residues. Per germline, CDR1 LGHNA and CDR2 YSLEER. CDR3 nucleotide sequence: TGCGCCAGCAGCCAAGATCGGGTCGGCTACACCTTC. This translates into CASSQDRVGYTF.

The V gene is TRBV12-3 or TRBV12-4, the J gene TRBJ2-3, with 10 bases that match TRBD2. J gave up 2 bases and V 1 base, and 9 bases lay outside the gene matches. The CDR3 sequence is 18 residues long. CDR3 nucleotides: TGTGCCAGCAGTTTAGGGCTAGCGGGGGCTTTTTTCACAGATACGCAGTATTTT. Amino acid sequence: CASSLGLAGAFFTDTQYF.

This clonotype has only one observation. This may stem from a read error, because a much larger clone lies one nucleotide away. V is TRBV5-6 and J is TRBJ2-3; the D is unclear. This CDR3 spans 13 amino acids. From germline, CDR1 is SGHDT and CDR2 YYEEEE. Here the CDR3 reads CTSSLERTDTQYF. The CDR3 DNA sequence: TGTACCAGCAGCTTGGAACGCACAGATACGCAGTATTTT.

The rearrangement joins TRBV7-2 to TRBJ1-6; no clear D. Germline CDR1 reads SGHTA; CDR2 reads FQGNSA. Trimming removed 5 bases from V and 6 bases from J, with 14 bases in between. The CDR3 has 15 residues. As DNA, the CDR3 is TGTGCCAGCAGCGCCGGCAGGTGGGGTAATTCACCCCTCCACTTT. This codes for CASSAGRWGNSPLHF.

In this sample, this clonotype is medium-sized. The CDR3 DNA reads as TGCAGCGTTTCGGGACACCTGAACACTGAAGCTTTCTTT. It is translated as CSVSGHLNTEAFF. The chain has TRBV29-1 and TRBJ1-1; tentative D call: TRBD1 (6 bases). Germline V gene data show CDR1 as SQVTM and CDR2 as ANQGSEA. CDR3 length: 13 residues. Trimming took 5 bases from V and 0 from J, leaving 10 bases between them.

This clonotype was detected only a few times. The chain uses TRBV5-4 and TRBJ2-4; D unresolved. CDR1 is SGHNT and CDR2 is YYREEE in the germline V gene (reference sequence). Trimming shortened V by 6 bases and J by 3 bases, and 19 bases separated the two germline ends. This CDR3 is built from 16 residues. CDR3 coding DNA: TGTGCCAGCACCTCCCAAAAGGGCTCGGGCAAAAACATTCAGTACTTC. Amino acid sequence: CASTSQKGSGKNIQYF. The full variable domain, in which reference TRBV5-4 and TRBJ2-4 provide the parts outside the CDR3, is ETGVTQSPTHLIKTRGQQVTLRCSSQSGHNTVSWYQQALGQGPQFIFQYYREEENGRGNFPPRFSGLQFPNYSSELNVNALELDDSALYLCASTSQKGSGKNIQYFGAGTRLSVL.

V usage is TRBV10-3 and J usage is TRBJ1-2, with no clear D. Germline CDR1 ENHRY, CDR2 SYGVKD. Trimming took 8 bases from V and 0 from J, leaving 10 bases between them. The CDR3 loop spans 13 amino acids. This CDR3 reads CAIQEVANYGYTF. In DNA, the CDR3 is TGTGCCATCCAGGAGGTAGCTAACTATGGCTACACCTTC.

With respect to this clonotype: One end of the junction does not line up with germline, which may come from a read error. This sequence joins TRBV12-3 or TRBV12-4 and TRBJ1-3; the match to TRBD1 covers 12 bases. The CDR3 loop spans 16 amino acids. For the CDR3, the DNA is TGTGCCAGCAGTTCATCGGGACAGGGGGCTGGTAACACCATATATTTT. Translation: CASSSSGQGAGNTIYF.

V gene TRBV24-1 combines with J gene TRBJ2-2; TRBD1 matches at 9 bases. Per germline, CDR1 KGHDR and CDR2 SFDVKD. Trimming removed 8 bases from V and 2 bases from J; junction bases left unmatched: 11. The CDR3 totals 17 residues. CDR3 sequence (DNA): TGTGCCACCAATGACCCGAACAGGGGGCGAAACACCGGGGAGCTGTTTTTT. Translation: CATNDPNRGRNTGELFF.

This clonotype was counted between two and nine times. The rearrangement uses TRBV5-1 and TRBJ2-5; 10 nucleotides agree with TRBD2. The V gene end was trimmed by 2 bases and the J gene end by 3 bases; junction bases not matched to a gene: 4. Germline CDR1 is SGHRS and CDR2 is YFSETQ. The CDR3 has 15 residues. The CDR3 loop is CASSFSGGGEETQYF. Written as DNA, the CDR3 is TGCGCCAGCAGCTTCAGCGGGGGGGGGGAAGAGACCCAGTACTTC.

This clonotype is judged medium-sized (0.01 to 0.1%). This sequence joins TRBV12-3 or TRBV12-4 and TRBJ2-2; no reliable D call. Trimming shortened V by 5 bases and J by 2 bases, and 9 bases separated the two germline ends. The CDR3 runs 14 residues. Written as DNA, the CDR3 is TGTGCCAGCAGTGACGGTCCTAACACCGGGGAGCTGTTTTTT. Amino acids: CASSDGPNTGELFF.

This clonotype is judged medium-sized. The chain joins TRBV11-1 to TRBJ2-5, with D perhaps matching TRBD1 (5 bases). Between the trimmed V and J ends, which lost 1 base and 5 bases, there was a span of 17 bases. CDR1 is SGHAT and CDR2 is FQDESV in the germline V gene (reference sequence). The CDR3 runs to 16 residues. CDR3 in DNA: TGTGCCAGCAGCTTAGTGGGGCAGGGTATATTGGAGACCCAGTACTTC. It yields the protein CASSLVGQGILETQYF.

The CDR3 bases are TGTGCCAGCATGGGCTATTCCAGGGACGATATAAACTACGAGCAGTACTTC. Translation: CASMGYSRDDINYEQYF. The rearrangement joins TRBV12-3 or TRBV12-4 to TRBJ2-7; the D call may be TRBD1 or TRBD2 (5 bases each). V lost 7 bases and J lost 3, with 25 bases in between. The CDR3 is 17 amino acids.

The V call is TRBV6-1, the J call TRBJ1-1; 7 bases map to TRBD1. This CDR3 comprises 15 residues. The J segment lost 6 bases and the V segment lost 2 bases, leaving 9 bases of the junction unmatched. Germline-derived CDR1 and CDR2 are MNHNS and SASEGT. CDR3 DNA: TGTGCCAGCAGTGAAATGATTAAGGGGGCCTCTGAAGCTTTCTTT. The encoded protein is CASSEMIKGASEAFF.

The chain carries TRBV30 and TRBJ2-2; 15 bases align to TRBD2. The CDR3 sequence is 18 residues long. Trimming cost V 2 bases and J 6 bases; bases outside gene matches: 10. Germline V CDR1 and CDR2: GTSNPN, SVGIG (reference sequence). The CDR3 here is CAWSTPPGLAGGPGELFF. The CDR3 region has the DNA TGTGCCTGGAGTACGCCCCCTGGACTAGCGGGGGGGCCCGGGGAGCTGTTTTTT.

In this sample, this clonotype is medium-sized. This chain links TRBV30 with TRBJ2-1; the D gene is possibly TRBD2 (5 bases). Trimming shortened V by 0 bases and J by 0 bases, and 15 bases separated the two germline ends. CDR1 and CDR2 (germline): GTSNPN, SVGIG (reference sequence). This CDR3 is 17 amino acids long. The CDR3 sequence is CAWSVPPAESSYNEQFF. For the CDR3, the DNA is TGTGCCTGGAGTGTACCCCCAGCGGAGAGCTCCTACAATGAGCAGTTCTTC.